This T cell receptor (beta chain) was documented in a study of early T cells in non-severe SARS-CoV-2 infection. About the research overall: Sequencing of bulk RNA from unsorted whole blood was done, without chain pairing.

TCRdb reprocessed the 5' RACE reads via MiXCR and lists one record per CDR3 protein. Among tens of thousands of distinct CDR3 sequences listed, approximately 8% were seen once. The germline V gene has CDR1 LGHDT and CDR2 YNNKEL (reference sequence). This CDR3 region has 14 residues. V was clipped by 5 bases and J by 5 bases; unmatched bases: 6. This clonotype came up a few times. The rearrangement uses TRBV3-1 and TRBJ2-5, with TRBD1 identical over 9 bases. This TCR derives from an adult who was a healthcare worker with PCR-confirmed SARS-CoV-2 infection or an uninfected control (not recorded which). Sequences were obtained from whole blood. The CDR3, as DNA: TGTGCCAGCAGCTTAGACAGGGGGAGGGAGACCCAGTACTTC. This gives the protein CASSLDRGRETQYF.